Described below is a single T cell receptor (beta chain) sequence and its context. It has no known antigen specificity. No clone much larger than this one lies a single base away; base qualities are absent. V lost 7 bases and J lost 3 bases; the stretch between them is 12 bases long. In the germline V gene, CDR1 corresponds to MNHEY and CDR2 to SVGAGI. The CDR3, cysteine through phenylalanine, is 14 amino acids long. The CDR3 DNA has 42 bases and is translated from base 1. The sample originates from a study of cytomegalovirus exposure and HLA in healthy donors (dated by TCRdb to the late 2010s). Context from the whole study: In an earlier analysis of around 540 of the donors, about 260 Gb of sequence data and 100 million or so unique TCR beta sequences from about 179 million T cells were reported. An early release covering roughly 580 HLA-typed donors comprised roughly 300 gigabases of sequencing data and around 85 million unique TCR sequences. Rather than using new phenotypic data, the later analysis identified candidate immune exposures from TCR beta sequences and from how often those sequences occurred across donors. The study was designed to test whether signatures of past pathogen exposure could be identified by cataloging public T cell receptors. Among 300 to 450 genotyped donors of the cohort, an average of 235,054 unique TCR beta nucleotide sequences were sequenced per donor, roughly 20% of them non-productive. Among the roughly 430 genotyped donors, around 81% belonged to the genetic ancestry cluster associated with self-reported Caucasian donors. The T cell repertoires of 666 subjects were profiled by immunosequencing and related to cytomegalovirus serostatus. The number of donors typed differed by locus, with 629-630 for A, B, C, DRB1 and DQB1, roughly 520 for DQA1, 600 to 610 for DPA1, and some 470 for DPB1. HLA typing covered class I and class II loci at four-digit resolution. In a later analysis, previously published TCR beta repertoires from fewer than 750 donors were re-analyzed and high-resolution HLA genotyping was added so that TCR occurrence patterns could be studied. A later genetic analysis used genome-wide SNP genotypes for about 60% of the roughly 670 donors, treating that subset as a discovery cohort. High-throughput TCR immunosequencing, statistical association of individual TCRs with disease status, and machine learning were combined to predict cytomegalovirus infection status. Every repertoire in the discovery cohort had been generated on one and the same sequencing platform. Alongside the repertoire data, information on donor age, sex, ethnicity and CMV serostatus was compiled. Because of strong linkage in the cohort, 5 or 6 DR-DQ haplotypes were treated as single units for association and clustering. An earlier analysis of 587 of the donors applied high-throughput TCR beta sequencing to assess whether each TCR beta V gene segment acted as functional or pseudogenic. Besides the first cohort of roughly 700 subjects, a separate validation cohort made up of 120 different subjects was used.

In total, around 600 healthy bone marrow donors made up the cohort. Cohort members were all nominally healthy when sampled, although unrecorded immune exposures were likely present. The donor tested CMV seropositive, placing the donor among the roughly 300 seropositive members of the cohort. A peripheral blood sample was provided by each donor, and peripheral blood mononuclear cells were used for TCR beta sequencing. The Qiagen DNeasy Blood Extraction Kit was used to extract genomic DNA from the blood cell samples. General conclusions and limits of the study: A later analysis reported that several top co-occurrence clusters appeared linked to parvovirus B19, influenza, CMV and Epstein-Barr virus. It was suggested by the authors that the approach could potentially be generalized to other disease states and immunological phenotypes. Roughly uniform sequencing depth across donors was assumed in presence/absence analyses, although this assumption may not hold. An association between a missense DCLRE1C variant and V-gene and J-gene trimming of TCR beta chains was found in a later genetic analysis and replicated in an independent cohort. Only TCR beta chains were sequenced in this cohort, and the absence of alpha or paired-chain data limited detectable features. In both the original and validation cohorts, the classifier was reported to diagnose cytomegalovirus status with high specificity and sensitivity. When HLA alleles, especially DR and DQ, strongly co-occurred, attributing TCR associations to individual alleles was difficult. In a later genetic analysis, fewer N-insertions in productive TCRs were reported among donors in an Asian-associated ancestry cluster than the roughly 640-donor mean. Some IMGT-functional V segments, including TRBV6-2 and TRBV6-3, could not be told apart with the 87-base-pair reads, so those segments were excluded. A further reported finding was that TCR beta sequences accurately predicted the HLA-A and HLA-B alleles for most subjects in the first cohort. According to a later analysis, most CMV-associated TCR beta chains appeared to be HLA-restricted, and the HLA associations seemed to be driven largely by CMV exposure. Correlated functional status among segregating V segments might reflect linkage disequilibrium, but an unknown experimental factor could not be ruled out. A later analysis found that TCR association rates varied across HLA loci, with DRB1 alleles showing the most associated TCRs and HLA-C alleles the fewest. A group of highly shared sequence variants was considered likely to be a technical artifact of the sequencing pipeline. CMV serostatus was the only immune exposure information available for the cohort. Three of the identified cytomegalovirus-associated TCR beta chains were confirmed in vitro to be specific for cytomegalovirus antigens. The study gave a list of 150 to 200 TCR beta chains associated with cytomegalovirus. A later analysis found that HLA-associated TCR beta chains were more clonally expanded and had lower generation probabilities than equally common non-associated chains. Most TCR sequences were observed very rarely across donors, whereas some public TCRs were present in many individuals. Because counts were too low, roughly 18 rarely observed V segments, including chromosome 9 orphons, were left out of the earlier analysis of 587 of the donors. In an earlier analysis of some 500 of the donors, most TCR beta V segments were observed in productive rearrangements about 87% or about 30% of the time, broadly matching IMGT annotations. At a false discovery rate of 0.05, a later analysis linked 16,951 TCR beta sequences to specific HLA alleles. Because HLA typing was missing for some donors at each locus, association tests included only the typed subset.

The method was the immunoSEQ multiplex PCR assay. For the multiplex PCR, a mixture combining 60 forward primers for TCR Vbeta segments and 13 reverse primers for TCR Jbeta segments was used. A multiplex PCR assay on genomic DNA amplified the CDR3 region of rearranged TCR beta genes. Amplified TCR beta libraries were sequenced as 87-base-pair reads on the Illumina HiSeq System. The study's own analysis went as follows. In a later analysis, roughly 80 million unique TCR beta chains were counted across the approximately 670 repertoires, and roughly 11 million of these chains were shared by at least two donors. To remove PCR and sequencing errors, raw reads were error-corrected and collapsed into unique sequences using a nearest-neighbor algorithm that merged closely related sequences. Alignment of CDR3 sequences to IMGT reference sequences was used to assign V, D and J gene segments. Each retained sequence needed at least a six-nucleotide match to both a V gene segment and a J gene segment. Rearrangements were classified as productive when the CDR3 lacked stop codons and remained in frame with V and J, and all other rearrangements were classified as non-productive. Following IMGT convention, CDR3 was defined as the stretch from the second conserved V-encoded cysteine up to the conserved J-encoded phenylalanine. Sequences without an unambiguous match to a single V gene segment were excluded from the earlier analysis of over 500 of the donors. An earlier analysis of over 450 of the donors classified V segments as functional when productive rearrangements were above 56.7% and as segregating when the standard deviation between donors was above 5%. A statistical classification framework was developed to diagnose cytomegalovirus status using the catalog of TCR beta chain sequences. In a later analysis, TCR nucleotide sequences were compared against IMGT/GENE-DB human TR gene sequences so that V and J genes could be assigned. The TCRdist pipeline was used in a later analysis to assign CDR3 sequences and most-parsimonious VDJ recombination scenarios. A later analysis defined each TCR beta chain by its CDR3 amino acid sequence plus V-gene family, and excluded reads lacking a unique V-gene family. To address suspected cross-contamination and a sequencing artifact, a later analysis removed around 590 highly shared, low-generation-probability nucleotide sequences. In a later analysis, a clonal expansion index for each public chain was calculated from normalized within-repertoire ranks of inferred template counts. Generation probabilities in a later analysis came from a VDJ recombination model fitted to out-of-frame rearrangements, and those results were checked against IGoR. Hypergeometric tests were used in a later analysis to score TCR-TCR, TCR-HLA and TCR-CMV co-occurrence, with a repertoire-size bias correction applied to the TCR pairs. False discovery rates were estimated in a later analysis by permuting HLA or CMV assignments 20 times. A later analysis grouped co-occurring TCRs with DBSCAN, adding TCRdist sequence similarity when clustering within HLA-allele-positive subsets. Repertoires with fewer than 30,000 or more than 120,000 public chains, plus five repertoires with anomalous nucleotide sharing, were excluded from co-occurrence clustering. Here the immuneACCESS table is served through TCRdb, limited to in-frame sequences with V and J called. Missing clones are a known gap in these copies; in checked studies unresolved V genes cover under half, and the rest lacks a known reason. V and J calls and clone size are given by that table; D and trimming were obtained from the DNA. Across this sample there are fewer than 200,000 clones, with around three quarters seen only once. The biggest ten clones account for roughly 3.6% of the sample.

The sequence joins TRBV6-5 to TRBJ1-4; the best D guess is TRBD1, with 5 bases matching. The sequence derives from a young man in good health and CMV-seropositive. The sample taken for sequencing was PBMCs. The DNA reads as follows: TGTGCCAGCAAAGCAGGGTTGTCTAATGAAAAACTGTTTTTT. Translated, it reads CASKAGLSNEKLFF.